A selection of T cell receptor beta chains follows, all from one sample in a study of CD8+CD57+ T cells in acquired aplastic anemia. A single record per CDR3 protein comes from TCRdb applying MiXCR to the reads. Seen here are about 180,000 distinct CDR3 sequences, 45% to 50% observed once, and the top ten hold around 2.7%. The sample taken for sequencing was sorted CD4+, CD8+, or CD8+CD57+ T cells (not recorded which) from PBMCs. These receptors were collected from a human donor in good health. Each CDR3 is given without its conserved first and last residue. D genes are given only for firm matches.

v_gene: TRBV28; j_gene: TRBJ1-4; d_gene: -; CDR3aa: ASSLVSNGKLF
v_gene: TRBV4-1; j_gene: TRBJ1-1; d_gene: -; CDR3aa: ASSQGLAWGLGTEAF
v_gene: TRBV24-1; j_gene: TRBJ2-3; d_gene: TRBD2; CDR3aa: ATSPRASGRLPQY
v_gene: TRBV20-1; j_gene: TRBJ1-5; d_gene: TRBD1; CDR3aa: SARETGGQPQH
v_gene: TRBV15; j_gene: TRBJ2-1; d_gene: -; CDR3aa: ATSASSGYQGYNEQF
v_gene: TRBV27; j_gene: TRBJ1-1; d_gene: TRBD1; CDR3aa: AIGNRGRTDAF
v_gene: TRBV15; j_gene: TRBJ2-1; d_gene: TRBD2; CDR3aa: ATSNLADYNEQF
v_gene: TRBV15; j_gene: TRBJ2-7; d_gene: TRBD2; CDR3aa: ATSRLTSGSYEQY
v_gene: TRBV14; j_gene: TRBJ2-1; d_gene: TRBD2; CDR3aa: ASSHYGTSGRAGHNEQF
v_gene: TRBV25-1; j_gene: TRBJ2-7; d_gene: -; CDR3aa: ASEGGGSYEQY
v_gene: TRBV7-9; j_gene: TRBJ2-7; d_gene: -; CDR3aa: ASSHGTPREYEQY